The present TCR beta chain was sequenced within a study of T cell changes during pregnancy in multiple sclerosis. Assay: immunoSEQ multiplex PCR; the TCRdb copy retains only in-frame clones and omits some. The sample has about 50,000 clones, 80% to 95% seen once. The sample holds one count of this clone. J was trimmed by 5 bases and V by 7 bases; bases with no gene match: 11. The CDR3 consists of 15 residues. Germline V gives CDR1 MDHEN, CDR2 SYDVKM. This material consisted of CD4+ T cells from peripheral blood mononuclear cells, taken after pregnancy. The clonotype comes from a female donor in good health, enrolled as a control in a pregnancy study. The chain combines TRBV28 with TRBJ2-1, with 7 bases that match TRBD2. CDR3 region: CASNWGDYRHNEQFF. The CDR3 DNA reads TGTGCCAGCAACTGGGGGGACTACAGACACAATGAGCAGTTCTTC.